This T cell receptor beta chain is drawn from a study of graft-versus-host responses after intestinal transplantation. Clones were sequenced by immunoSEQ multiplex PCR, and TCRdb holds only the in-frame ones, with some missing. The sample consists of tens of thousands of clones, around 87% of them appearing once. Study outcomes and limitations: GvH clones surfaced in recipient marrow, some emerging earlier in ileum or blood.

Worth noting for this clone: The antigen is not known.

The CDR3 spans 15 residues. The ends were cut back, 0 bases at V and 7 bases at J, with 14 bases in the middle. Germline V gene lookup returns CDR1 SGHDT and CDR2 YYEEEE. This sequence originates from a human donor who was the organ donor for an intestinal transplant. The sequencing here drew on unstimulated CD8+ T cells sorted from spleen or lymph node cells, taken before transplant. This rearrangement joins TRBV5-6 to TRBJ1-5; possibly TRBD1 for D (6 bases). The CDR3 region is CASSLVQEGHQPQHF. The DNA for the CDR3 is TGTGCCAGCAGCTTGGTTCAAGAGGGACACCAGCCCCAGCATTTT.